One and the same sample provided the 28 T cell receptor beta chains below, sequenced in a study of T cell repertoires in cytomegalovirus infection (dated by TCRdb to between 2018 and 2021). TCRdb names Illumina HiSeq 1500 as the instrument used. TCRdb's own reprocessing of the public reads used fastp at Q25 and MiXCR and kept productive beta chains. Each CDR3 protein appears once, grouped with its most common genes and DNA. This sample has over 100,000 distinct CDR3 sequences in its table, and about 9.4% of those were observed once. The top ten hold approximately 30% of the sample. Their specific antigens are unknown. Input material: PBMCs, sequenced either directly or after in vitro stimulation (not recorded which). These receptors were taken from a human donor in good health (CMV status not recorded). Some clones in this sample may be carry-over from other donors' samples.

This clonotype was found many times. This chain links TRBV7-6 with TRBJ1-2; TRBD1 matches 7 bases. The trim removed 10 bases at V and 2 bases at J, leaving 10 bases unmatched. The CDR3 loop spans 14 amino acids. CDR1 is SGHVS and CDR2 is FNYEAQ in the germline V gene. The DNA of the CDR3 is TGTGCCACCCTAGACCGGGACAGAAACTATGGCTACACCTTC. Its translation: CATLDRDRNYGYTF.

In its sample, this clonotype was seen many times. The J gene is TRBJ1-5, the V gene TRBV7-2, with 7 nucleotides matching TRBD1. The CDR3 loop spans 15 amino acids. The ends lost 4 bases at V and 2 bases at J; junction bases unmatched: 5. Germline assignment: CDR1 SGHTA and CDR2 FQGNSA. The CDR3 nucleotides are TGTGCCAGCAGCTGGACAGGAGGGGGCAATCAGCCCCAGCATTTT. Protein product: CASSWTGGGNQPQHF. Full variable domain (rest looked up from reference TRBV7-2 and TRBJ1-5): GAGVSQSPSNKVTEKGKDVELRCDPISGHTALYWYRQSLGQGLEFLIYFQGNSAPDKSGLPSDRFSAERTGGSVSTLTIQRTQQEDSAVYLCASSWTGGGNQPQHFGDGTRLSIL.

Ten or more counts support this clonotype. This chain links TRBV28 with TRBJ2-7; D remains unclear. V gave up 10 bases and J gave up 4 bases, with 14 bases separating them. Germline assignment: CDR1 MDHEN and CDR2 SYDVKM. This CDR3 has 12 residues. CDR3 sequence reads: CATQSGLYEQYF. The CDR3 nucleotides are TGTGCCACCCAGTCGGGTTTATACGAGCAGTACTTC.

The chain couples TRBV10-3 to TRBJ2-4; 8 nucleotides line up with TRBD1. This CDR3 comprises 18 residues. Losses at the gene ends were 0 bases for V and 0 bases for J; bases not matched to a gene: 7. CDR1 and CDR2 from the germline V gene are ENHRY and SYGVKD. The DNA of the CDR3 is TGTGCCATCAGTGAGTCCCATGGACAGGGATTAGCCAAAAACATTCAGTACTTC. Protein sequence: CAISESHGQGLAKNIQYF.

In this sample, this clonotype turned up a few times. The V gene is TRBV5-4, the J gene TRBJ1-1; tentative D call: TRBD1 (5 bases). The CDR3 consists of 14 residues. CDR1 is SGHNT and CDR2 is YYREEE in the germline V gene (reference sequence). The ends were cut back, 6 bases at V and 5 bases at J, with 17 bases in the middle. This CDR3 reads CASKRDGLRTEAFF. DNA of the CDR3: TGTGCCAGCAAAAGGGACGGGTTAAGGACTGAAGCTTTCTTT.

The chain uses TRBV7-9 and TRBJ2-2, with unresolved D. Germline CDR1 and CDR2: SEHNR and FQNEAQ (reference sequence). The CDR3 spans 13 residues. V was clipped by 8 bases and J by 0 bases, with 7 bases between them. The DNA for the CDR3 is TGTGCCAGCGTACGAGCGAACACCGGGGAGCTGTTTTTT. It encodes CASVRANTGELFF. The full variable domain, rest sourced from reference TRBV7-9 and TRBJ2-2, is DTGVSQNPRHKITKRGQNVTFRCDPISEHNRLYWYRQTLGQGPEFLTYFQNEAQLEKSRLLSDRFSAERPKGSFSTLEIQRTEQGDSAMYLCASVRANTGELFFGEGSRLTVL.

At least ten counts were recorded for this clonotype. The rearrangement uses TRBV4-1 and TRBJ2-2, with 8 nucleotides matching TRBD1. V shed 3 bases and J 4 bases; nucleotides not matched to a gene: 7. Germline V CDR1 and CDR2: MGHRA, YSYEKL. This CDR3 has 16 residues. The CDR3 nucleotides are TGCGCCAGCAGCCATGCGACAGGGGTTCGCACCGGGGAGCTGTTTTTT. Encoded protein: CASSHATGVRTGELFF.

The table lists this clonotype with a few counts. The rearrangement links TRBV5-4 to TRBJ2-1; D not certain. The length of the CDR3 is 15 residues. Germline V gives CDR1 SGHNT, CDR2 YYREEE (reference sequence). V was pared by 0 bases and J by 4 bases, with 11 bases between. The CDR3 DNA is TGTGCCAGCAGCTTGGAACGGTTATCGTACAATGAGCAGTTCTTC. It codes for CASSLERLSYNEQFF.

DNA for the CDR3: TGTGCCAGCAAGGGCCCGAACACCGGGGAGCTGTTTTTT. It specifies CASKGPNTGELFF. This sequence joins TRBV7-2 and TRBJ2-2; D remains ambiguous. The germline V and J ends were trimmed by 7 bases and 0 bases, with 6 bases remaining between them. The CDR3 sequence is 13 residues long. CDR1 SGHTA and CDR2 FQGNSA come from the germline V gene.

The chain combines TRBV9 with TRBJ2-7; TRBD2 aligns across 7 bases. Germline V gene data show CDR1 as SGDLS and CDR2 as YYNGEE. The V and J ends lost 0 bases and 0 bases, in that order; junction bases with no gene match: 18. This CDR3 has 20 amino acids. The CDR3 DNA reads as TGTGCCAGCAGCGTAGACGGGGGGATGGGGCATCAGAGCGACTCCTACGAGCAGTACGTC. Protein sequence: CASSVDGGMGHQSDSYEQYV.

This clonotype was observed a few times. The gene calls are TRBV29-1 and TRBJ2-5, with 9 bases matching TRBD2. Germline CDR1 SQVTM, CDR2 ANQGSEA. The CDR3 is 11 amino acids. The V segment lost 8 bases and the J segment 5 bases; nucleotides outside the gene matches: 3. In DNA, the CDR3 is TGCAGCCTAGGACTAGCGGAGACCCAGTACTTC. Translating it yields CSLGLAETQYF.

This chain joins TRBV10-1 and TRBJ1-1; D not certain. The CDR3 has 13 amino acids. V lost 7 bases to trimming and J lost 6 bases, with 15 bases between them. CDR1 and CDR2 from the germline V gene are WNHNN and SYGVQD (reference sequence). This CDR3 reads CASNPSPDAEAFF. CDR3 in DNA: TGCGCCAGCAATCCAAGTCCGGACGCTGAAGCTTTCTTT.

This clonotype was seen repeatedly, ten times or more. The J gene is TRBJ2-1, the V gene TRBV6-2 or TRBV6-3; TRBD2 matches at 9 bases. Germline CDR1 reads MNHEY; CDR2 reads SVGEGT. This CDR3 has 16 residues. Trimming at V came to 5 bases and at J to 0 bases, leaving 5 bases not matched to a gene. CDR3 sequence: CASSQTTSGSYNEQFF. In DNA, the CDR3 is TGTGCCAGCAGTCAAACGACTAGCGGCTCCTACAATGAGCAGTTCTTC.

This clonotype was counted between two and nine times. The J gene is TRBJ2-1, the V gene TRBV19; 10 bases align to TRBD2. Germline assignment: CDR1 LNHDA and CDR2 SQIVND (reference sequence). V trimming: 5 bases; J trimming: 6 bases; junction bases outside the gene matches: 10. This CDR3 has 16 amino acids. Written as DNA, the CDR3 is TGTGCCAGTAGTGATCGGTGGACTAGCGGAGGCAATGAGCAGTTCTTC. It yields the protein CASSDRWTSGGNEQFF.

The chain links TRBV11-3 to TRBJ1-2, with a tentative D call TRBD1 (5 bases). Germline assignment: CDR1 SGHNT and CDR2 YENEEA. The CDR3 covers 14 residues. Trimming pared 5 bases from V and 6 bases from J, leaving 16 bases between. This CDR3 is CASSPPGGEHGYTF. The CDR3 DNA follows: TGTGCCAGCAGCCCCCCTGGGGGTGAGCATGGCTACACCTTC.

V and J are TRBV19 and TRBJ1-1, with TRBD1 matching 7 bases. The CDR3 is made up of 15 amino acids. The V gene's germline CDR1 is LNHDA and CDR2 SQIVND (reference sequence). V shed 4 bases, J shed 1 base, and the junction held 6 bases outside the gene matches. As DNA, the CDR3 is TGTGCCAGTAGTACAGACAGGGCGAGGAACACTGAAGCTTTCTTT. This translates into CASSTDRARNTEAFF.

This chain connects TRBV27 to TRBJ1-1; tentatively, D is TRBD1 (5 bases). V shed 0 bases and J shed 7 bases, with 15 bases lying between them. Germline V gene lookup returns CDR1 MNHEY and CDR2 SMNVEV (reference sequence). The CDR3 is made up of 15 amino acids. CDR3 coding DNA: TGTGCCAGCAGTTTATCGGGAACAGGCCTCGGTGAAGCTTTCTTT. As protein: CASSLSGTGLGEAFF.

The genes are TRBV5-1 and TRBJ1-6, with TRBD1 as a possible D gene (5 bases). The CDR3 covers 13 residues. V was trimmed by 7 bases and J by 5 bases, leaving 10 bases between them. The germline CDR1 and CDR2 sequences are SGHRS and YFSETQ. The CDR3 bases are TGCGCCAGCCGGGACGGAAATAATTCACCCCTCCACTTT. Translating it yields CASRDGNNSPLHF.

The sample holds many counts of this clonotype. V and J are TRBV12-3 or TRBV12-4 and TRBJ2-7; D may be TRBD1 (6 bases). This CDR3 region has 14 residues. Trimming shortened V by 5 bases and J by 2 bases, and 13 bases separated the two germline ends. The chain's CDR3 is CASSLDSQPYEQYF. CDR3 DNA sequence: TGTGCCAGCAGTCTGGACAGCCAGCCCTACGAGCAGTACTTC.

This clonotype has a count of ten or more. The J gene is TRBJ2-3, the V gene TRBV4-1, with 12 bases fitting TRBD2. Trimming cost V 4 bases and J 3 bases; bases outside gene matches: 8. Germline values: CDR1 MGHRA, CDR2 YSYEKL. CDR3 size: 17 residues. CDR3 nucleotide sequence: TGCGCCAGCAGCCCCGAATCTGGGACTAGCGGGACAGATACGCAGTATTTT. Protein: CASSPESGTSGTDTQYF.

The chain couples TRBV23-1 to TRBJ1-5; D possibly corresponds to TRBD1 (5 bases). TRBV23-1 is annotated as an ORF whose role is uncertain. The ends were cut back, 5 bases at V and 7 bases at J, with 21 bases in the middle. CDR3 length: 16 residues. The DNA for the CDR3 is TGCGCCAGCAGTGGAGGGGACGGGGAAAAAGGCCAGCCCCAGCATTTT. As protein: CASSGGDGEKGQPQHF.

This clonotype was detected a few times. This chain connects TRBV28 to TRBJ2-7; 11 bases match TRBD2. The trim removed 7 bases at V and 7 bases at J, leaving 12 bases unmatched. Germline CDR1 is MDHEN and CDR2 is SYDVKM. The CDR3 covers 15 residues. The CDR3 loop reads CASKGGTSGSGEQYV. The CDR3 nucleotides are TGTGCCAGCAAGGGGGGCACTAGCGGGAGTGGGGAGCAGTACGTC.

The sample holds many counts of this clonotype. J is TRBJ1-1 and V is TRBV27, with 9 bases that match TRBD1. Germline values: CDR1 MNHEY, CDR2 SMNVEV (reference sequence). V lost 6 bases and J lost 7; bases outside the gene matches: 9. This CDR3 is 14 amino acids long. The CDR3 DNA sequence: TGTGCCAGCAGCAGAAGGACAGGGGTTGGTGAAGCTTTCTTT. Its translation is CASSRRTGVGEAFF.

The table lists this clonotype with many counts. In nucleotides, the CDR3 is TGTGCCAGCAGTCCGGACAGGGCAGGAAGGGAGACCCAGTACTTC. This codes for CASSPDRAGRETQYF. This chain links TRBV12-3 or TRBV12-4 with TRBJ2-5; 8 bases fit TRBD1. The CDR3 has 15 amino acids. After removal of 5 bases from V and 5 bases from J, the junction contained 10 bases not matched to a gene.

This clonotype was counted a few times. The chain employs TRBV2 and TRBJ2-5; 10 nucleotides agree with TRBD2. After removal of 0 bases from V and 2 bases from J, the junction contained 9 bases not matched to a gene. Germline V gives CDR1 SNHLY, CDR2 FYNNEI. The length of the CDR3 is 18 residues. CDR3 bases: TGTGCCAGCAGTGAAGCAGCCGGACTAGCGGCCATACAAGAGACCCAGTACTTC. It specifies CASSEAAGLAAIQETQYF.

The chain has TRBV12-3 or TRBV12-4 and TRBJ1-5; no reliable D call. The CDR3 extends over 18 amino acids. The V gene lost 1 base and the J gene lost 0 bases, with 16 bases spanning the gap. The CDR3 loop reads CASSLGVTVRNSNQPQHF. The CDR3 DNA reads TGTGCCAGCAGTTTAGGAGTCACAGTGAGGAATAGCAATCAGCCCCAGCATTTT.

The chain is built from TRBV6-6 and TRBJ1-2; TRBD1 matches at 8 bases. With V trimmed by 2 bases and J by 8 bases, 13 bases remained unmatched. The germline CDR1 and CDR2 sequences are MNHNY and SVGAGI (reference sequence). The CDR3 has 16 amino acids. In DNA, the CDR3 is TGTGCCAGCAGTTACCCATTTCGGACAGGGCCGGGCGGCTACACCTTC. It yields the protein CASSYPFRTGPGGYTF.

The V and J genes are TRBV7-9 and TRBJ2-5, with unresolved D. CDR1 and CDR2 from the germline V gene are SEHNR and FQNEAQ (reference sequence). This CDR3 has 14 amino acids. V was trimmed by 0 bases and J by 7 bases, leaving 12 bases between them. Written as DNA, the CDR3 is TGTGCCAGCAGCTTAGCCGGTGGGTTCGGGACCCAGTACTTC. Translation gives CASSLAGGFGTQYF.